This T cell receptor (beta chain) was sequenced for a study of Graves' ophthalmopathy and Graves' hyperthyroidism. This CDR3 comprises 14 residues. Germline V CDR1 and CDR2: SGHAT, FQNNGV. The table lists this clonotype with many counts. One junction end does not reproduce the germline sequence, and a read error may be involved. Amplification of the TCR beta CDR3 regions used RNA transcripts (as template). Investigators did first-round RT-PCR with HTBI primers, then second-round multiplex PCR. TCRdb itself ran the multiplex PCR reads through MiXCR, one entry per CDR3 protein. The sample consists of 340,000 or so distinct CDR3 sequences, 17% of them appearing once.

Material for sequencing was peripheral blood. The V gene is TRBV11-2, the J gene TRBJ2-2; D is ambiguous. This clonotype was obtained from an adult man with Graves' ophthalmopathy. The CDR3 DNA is TGTGCCAGCAGCTTAGGGACGAACTCCGGGGAGCTGTTTTTT. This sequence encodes CASSLGTNSGELFF.